Presented here are 20 T cell receptor beta chains from one specimen sequenced in a study of kidney transplant recipient with SARS-CoV-2 infection. Via MiXCR, TCRdb re-called the reads, giving one row per CDR3 protein. This sample carries about 250,000 distinct CDR3 sequences, about 28% of them seen once, and the ten largest clones take roughly 7%. Sequences were derived from a blood sample, sampled at baseline and on day 111 from a kidney transplant recipient. The receptor source for this set is a male patient aged 25 to 39 who had COVID-19 and was a kidney transplant recipient. Some T cells may have originated in the graft donor.

There are many counts of this clonotype. The CDR3 coding sequence is TGTGCCACCAGTTCTGGGGTTAGTACCAGAAAGACCTATGGCTACACCTTC. The encoded protein is CATSSGVSTRKTYGYTF. This rearrangement joins TRBV24-1 to TRBJ1-2; D not certain. CDR3 length equals 17 residues. Germline V gene data show CDR1 as KGHDR and CDR2 as SFDVKD. V shed 6 bases and J shed 4 bases, with 23 bases lying between them.

On this clonotype itself: This may come from a read error, since a much larger clone is one base off. The V gene is TRBV7-2, the J gene TRBJ2-7; D remains unclear. Per germline, CDR1 SGHTA and CDR2 FQGNSA. CDR3 length equals 16 residues. The CDR3 nucleotides read TGTGCCAGCAGCTTAGAGGGCCTTTGGAGCTCCGACGAGCAGTACTTC. It encodes CASSLEGLWSSDEQYF. The entire variable domain, with the rest obtained from reference TRBV7-2 and TRBJ2-7, is as follows: GAGVSQSPSNKVTEKGKDVELRCDPISGHTALYWYRQSLGQGLEFLIYFQGNSAPDKSGLPSDRFSAERTGGSVSTLTIQRTQQEDSAVYLCASSLEGLWSSDEQYFGPGTRLTVT.

This clonotype occurred many times. J is TRBJ1-2 and V is TRBV5-3; D ambiguous. TRBV5-3 is recorded as an ORF, its role being uncertain. The CDR3 length is 16 residues. V gave up 7 bases and J gave up 4 bases, with 23 bases separating them. CDR3 nucleotides: TGTGCCAGATATAGACGAGTGGTGAGAAAGACCTATGGCTACACCTTC. Translation: CARYRRVVRKTYGYTF.

This clonotype was seen ten or more times. The V gene is TRBV2, the J gene TRBJ2-7; D may match TRBD1 or TRBD2 (5 bases each). Deletions cut 5 bases from V and 7 bases from J, with 6 bases between. CDR1 SNHLY and CDR2 FYNNEI come from the germline V gene. The CDR3 has 10 amino acids. Written as DNA, the CDR3 is TGTGCCAGCAGTTGGGGGGAGCAGTACTTC. Translated: CASSWGEQYF.

A note on this clonotype: A read error may be the cause here, since a much bigger clone is one base away. The chain is built from TRBV5-1 and TRBJ1-2, with D uncertain. V was shortened by 3 bases and J by 2 bases, with 11 bases between the two germline ends. The CDR3 sequence is 14 residues long. Germline CDR1 SGHRS, CDR2 YFSETQ. The CDR3 region has the DNA TGCGCCAGCAGCTCGGAGCGCAGGAACTATGGCTACACCTTC. Translation gives CASSSERRNYGYTF. Based on the CDR3 plus reference TRBV5-1 and TRBJ1-2, the full variable domain is KAGVTQTPRYLIKTRGQQVTLSCSPISGHRSVSWYQQTPGQGLQFLFEYFSETQRNKGNFPGRFSGRQFSNSRSEMNVSTLELGDSALYLCASSSERRNYGYTFGSGTRLTVV.

This clonotype was observed a single time. A read error is possible here, since a much larger clone lies one base away. The chain joins TRBV3-1 to TRBJ1-2; D is ambiguous. V was trimmed by 5 bases and J by 7 bases, leaving 26 bases between them. The length of the CDR3 is 17 residues. Germline-derived CDR1 and CDR2 are LGHDT and YNNKEL (reference sequence). This CDR3 reads CASSDPDTLRKTCGYTF. Here the CDR3 DNA reads TGTGCCAGCAGCGATCCAGACACCCTTCGAAAGACCTGTGGCTACACCTTC.

The chain uses TRBV4-1 and TRBJ2-2, with D possibly TRBD2 on 6 matching bases. Trimming shortened V by 2 bases and J by 3 bases, and 19 bases separated the two germline ends. The CDR3 runs 18 residues. The germline V gene has CDR1 MGHRA and CDR2 YSYEKL. CDR3 protein: CASSQLLRDWPHTGELFF. The CDR3 DNA sequence: TGCGCCAGCAGCCAATTACTCCGGGACTGGCCCCACACCGGGGAGCTGTTTTTT.

As to this clonotype: A clone one base away is much larger, so this may be a read error. The chain couples TRBV30 to TRBJ2-1, with TRBD2 matching over 10 bases. From germline, CDR1 is GTSNPN and CDR2 SVGIG (reference sequence). The CDR3 has 21 amino acids. The CDR3 region has the DNA TGTGCCCGGAGTGTAGGGCTAACTAGCGGGACCTCTATTAGCTCCTACAATGAGCAGTTCTTC. Protein sequence: CARSVGLTSGTSISSYNEQFF.

The J gene is TRBJ2-3, the V gene TRBV10-1, with D hard to call. Deletions cut 3 bases from V and 4 bases from J, with 11 bases between. Germline CDR1 and CDR2: WNHNN and SYGVQD (reference sequence). The length of the CDR3 is 14 residues. CDR3 in DNA: TGCGCCAGCAGTGAATACCAAGAGGCAGATACGCAGTATTTT. Its translation: CASSEYQEADTQYF.

Comment on this clonotype: Since a much larger clone is just one base distant, this may be a read error. V is TRBV24-1 and J is TRBJ1-2; D gene ambiguous. The V gene's germline CDR1 is KGHDR and CDR2 SFDVKD. The germline V and J ends were trimmed by 6 bases and 4 bases, with 23 bases remaining between them. The CDR3 extends over 17 amino acids. The DNA of the CDR3 is TGTGCCACCAGTCGGTGCATTAGTACCGGAAAGACCTATGGCTACACCTTC. Protein product: CATSRCISTGKTYGYTF.

Regarding this clonotype: A much bigger clone sits one base away, suggesting this may be a read error. The chain carries TRBV7-8 and TRBJ1-1; no definite D call. V lost 5 bases, J lost 9 bases, and 19 bases lay in between. CDR1 is SGHVS, CDR2 FQNEAQ, per germline. The CDR3 loop spans 14 amino acids. CDR3 protein: CASSPLGVLVQAFF. DNA of the CDR3: TGTGCCAGCAGCCCCCTTGGTGTTCTCGTTCAAGCTTTCTTT.

This clonotype occurred many times. This chain links TRBV25-1 with TRBJ1-2; no reliable D call. Germline V lookup: CDR1 MGHDK, CDR2 SYGVNS. The CDR3 extends over 13 amino acids. V was shortened by 5 bases and J by 4 bases, with 11 bases between the two germline ends. The CDR3 protein is CASSTHRFYGYTF. As DNA, the CDR3 is TGTGCCAGCAGTACTCACAGATTCTATGGCTACACCTTC.

This clonotype appeared a few times. This could be a read error, since a much larger clone is one nucleotide away. The rearrangement uses TRBV7-2 and TRBJ1-2, with D unclear. This CDR3 has 14 residues. Per germline, CDR1 SGHTA and CDR2 FQGNSA. The CDR3 loop is CANSSQTRSGGYTF. In nucleotides, the CDR3 is TGTGCCAACAGCTCCCAAACCCGATCGGGTGGCTACACCTTC.

Concerning this clonotype itself: Given a much more abundant clone one base away, this may be a read error. V and J are TRBV15 and TRBJ1-3; no reliable D call. The CDR3 covers 15 residues. Germline CDR1 is LNHNV and CDR2 is YYDKDF (reference sequence). This CDR3 reads CAASAEEGSGNTIYF. CDR3 coding DNA: TGTGCCGCCAGCGCCGAGGAGGGCTCTGGAAACACCATATATTTT.

Remarks on this clonotype: Given a much more abundant clone one base away, this may be a read error. The chain couples TRBV3-1 to TRBJ2-5; D is unclear. V lost 5 bases and J lost 5, with 24 bases in between. The CDR3 runs to 17 residues. Germline CDR1 reads LGHDT; CDR2 reads YNNKEL (reference sequence). CDR3 coding DNA: TGTGCCAGCAGCGCAGATTTTCCCATTTCTTTCCCTGAGACCCAGTACTTC. It yields the protein CASSADFPISFPETQYF.

For this clonotype: The final CDR3 position lacks the conserved phenylalanine or tryptophan, pointing to a likely read error. The chain uses TRBV30 and TRBJ1-5; TRBD1 aligns across 7 bases. CDR1 is GTSNPN and CDR2 is SVGIG in the germline V gene (reference sequence). This CDR3 comprises 13 residues. J gave up 2 bases and V 4 bases, and 2 bases lay outside the gene matches. The CDR3: CAWTGGGNQPQHS. DNA of the CDR3: TGTGCCTGGACAGGGGGGGGCAATCAGCCCCAGCATTCT.

This clonotype was recorded at least ten times. The chain carries TRBV9 and TRBJ2-1; D gene uncertain. The CDR3 is made up of 13 amino acids. CDR1 and CDR2 from the germline V gene are SGDLS and YYNGEE. V lost 0 bases, J lost 10 bases, and 11 bases lay in between. The CDR3 here is CASSVGEAWEQFF. Here the CDR3 DNA reads TGTGCCAGCAGCGTAGGTGAGGCTTGGGAGCAGTTCTTC. The full variable domain, with the rest looked up from reference TRBV9 and TRBJ2-1, is DSGVTQTPKHLITATGQRVTLRCSPRSGDLSVYWYQQSLDQGLQFLIQYYNGEERAKGNILERFSAQQFPDLHSELNLSSLELGDSALYFCASSVGEAWEQFFGPGTRLTVL.

The table lists this clonotype with many counts. The rearrangement joins TRBV3-1 to TRBJ1-2; D is unresolved. The CDR3 spans 17 residues. The germline V gene has CDR1 LGHDT and CDR2 YNNKEL (reference sequence). The V and J ends lost 3 bases and 4 bases respectively, with 21 bases between them. This chain's CDR3 is CASSHVSTLRKTYGYTF. The CDR3 nucleotides read TGTGCCAGCAGCCACGTAAGCACCCTTCGAAAGACCTATGGCTACACCTTC.

This clonotype was counted ten times or more. The genes are TRBV9 and TRBJ2-1; TRBD2 agrees at 9 bases. V dropped 0 bases and J dropped 3; count of bases not matched to a gene: 4. Germline V gives CDR1 SGDLS, CDR2 YYNGEE. CDR3 length: 16 residues. The CDR3 region is CASSVGDSGGYNEQFF. The CDR3 DNA sequence: TGTGCCAGCAGCGTAGGGGATAGCGGGGGCTACAATGAGCAGTTCTTC.

This clonotype has ten or more counts. The chain is built from TRBV6-8 and TRBJ1-2; D gene unclear. CDR1 is MNHGY and CDR2 is SAAAGT in the germline V gene. V lost 1 base, J lost 4 bases, and 19 bases lay in between. This CDR3 contains 17 residues. CDR3: CASSYLARSRKTYGYTF. The CDR3 nucleotides read TGTGCCAGCAGTTACTTAGCACGCTCTAGAAAGACCTATGGCTACACCTTC.